This TCR beta chain was captured by sequencing in a study of spatial heterogeneity in lung cancer. Study-level findings and limits: Intratumoral expanded alpha and beta TCR counts were found to track tumor mutation counts.

Time point defined: sample taken at primary tumor resection. The input material, whole RNA from tumor, nontumor lung or frozen PBMC, was sequenced unsorted. This CDR3 has 14 amino acids. V lost 6 bases and J lost 10, with 16 bases in between. Germline V gene lookup returns CDR1 MGHRA and CDR2 YSYEKL. TCR cDNA molecules were tagged individually, and each one carried a unique molecular identifier. TCRdb called the 5' RACE reads again in MiXCR, with one record for every CDR3 protein. The sample consists of 13,000 to 15,000 distinct CDR3 sequences, approximately 4.5% of them appearing once. This clonotype was counted many times. The antigen is not known.

The specimen was lung tumor tissue, collected at surgery. The chain couples TRBV4-1 to TRBJ1-6; weak D call: TRBD1 (5 bases). This TCR derives from a female donor with early-stage non-small cell lung cancer. CDR3 DNA sequence: TGCGCCAGCAGTCCGCGGGGGGGTAACTCACCCCTCCACTTT. The encoded protein is CASSPRGGNSPLHF.